This T cell receptor beta chain was found in a study of cytomegalovirus exposure and HLA in healthy donors. Looked up from germline, CDR1 is GTSNPN and CDR2 is SVGIG (reference sequence). The germline V and J ends were trimmed by 4 bases and 7 bases, with 13 bases remaining between them. This CDR3 has 12 amino acids. Vbeta (60) and Jbeta (13) primers were used in the PCR. Assay: immunoSEQ multiplex PCR; the TCRdb copy retains only in-frame clones and omits some. The sample consists of roughly 150,000 clones, roughly 84% of them appearing once. The sequenced sample was PBMCs. The chain combines TRBV30 with TRBJ1-2; D gene uncertain. The sequence was obtained from a woman under 30 in good health and CMV-seronegative. In DNA, the CDR3 is TGTGCCTGGATCGTCGGCCGGGGTGGCTACACCTTC. Protein: CAWIVGRGGYTF.